Below, one T cell receptor (beta chain) is given with its context. Germline CDR1 and CDR2: SGHRS and YFSETQ. V lost 0 bases to trimming and J lost 8 bases, with 17 bases between them. This CDR3 comprises 16 residues. The sample belongs to a study of blood T cell repertoires in COVID-19. Study-level background: The United States, Italy and Spain provided the acute and convalescent COVID-19 samples. T cells, B-cell-depleted T cells, or PBMCs provided the cDNA or gDNA that served as material.

Under the authors' procedure: Counts of nucleated cells, estimated from reference gene primer amplification, were obtained. Sequencing was performed with immunoSEQ multiplex PCR; in TCRdb, only in-frame clones are kept and a portion is missing. V and J calls and clone size are as listed in that table; D and trimming were resolved from the DNA. In the table there are tens of thousands of clones, roughly 78% of which are singletons. The chain links TRBV5-1 to TRBJ1-4; D may be TRBD1 (6 bases). Sequencing was performed on peripheral blood. The TCR was taken from a human donor in a cohort sampled during active COVID-19. The CDR3 coding sequence is TGCGCCAGCAGCTTGGCCCTTGACAGGTCTCCCGAAAAACTGTTTTTT. It encodes CASSLALDRSPEKLFF.